The next 21 T cell receptor beta chains were all read from a single sample in a study of blood T cell repertoires in COVID-19. Method: immunoSEQ multiplex PCR; TCRdb's copy keeps in-frame clones and lacks some. The sample yields roughly 55,000 clones, approximately 82% seen once. Specimen: peripheral blood. These receptors were taken from a man aged 80 or over with acute or convalescent COVID-19.

This chain uses TRBV6-5 with TRBJ2-1, with a tentative D call TRBD1 (6 bases). This CDR3 is built from 15 residues. Germline V gene lookup returns CDR1 MNHEY and CDR2 SVGAGI. The ends were cut back, 6 bases at V and 5 bases at J, with 17 bases in the middle. DNA for the CDR3: TGTGCCAGCAGCCCGGGACACGCAGGAAACAATGAGCAGTTCTTC. Its translation: CASSPGHAGNNEQFF.

The V gene is TRBV5-1, the J gene TRBJ1-4; D is unresolved. In germline, CDR1 is SGHRS, CDR2 YFSETQ. There are 15 residues in the CDR3. The V end lost 4 bases, the J end lost 0 bases, and 10 bases lay between the germline ends. CDR3 DNA: TGCGCCAGCAGCAAAAACGGTGCAACTAATGAAAAACTGTTTTTT. Translation gives CASSKNGATNEKLFF. Filled out from reference TRBV5-1 and TRBJ1-4, the complete variable domain reads KAGVTQTPRYLIKTRGQQVTLSCSPISGHRSVSWYQQTPGQGLQFLFEYFSETQRNKGNFPGRFSGRQFSNSRSEMNVSTLELGDSALYLCASSKNGATNEKLFFGSGTQLSVL.

This clone was picked up many times. In nucleotides, the CDR3 is TGTGCCACCAGCAGAGTGGGGCCAAACACCGGGGAGCTGTTTTTT. The encoded protein is CATSRVGPNTGELFF. The chain combines TRBV15 with TRBJ2-2, with D possibly TRBD1 on 5 matching bases. Germline CDR1 and CDR2: LNHNV and YYDKDF (reference sequence). Deletions cut 1 base from V and 2 bases from J, with 8 bases between. CDR3 length equals 15 residues.

The chain employs TRBV25-1 and TRBJ1-6; TRBD1 might be the D (5 bases). This CDR3 has 14 amino acids. V was pared by 3 bases and J by 10 bases, with 13 bases between. In germline, CDR1 is MGHDK, CDR2 SYGVNS. CDR3 residues: CASSDSGGSSPLHF. The CDR3 DNA is TGTGCCAGCAGTGACTCGGGGGGATCCTCACCCCTCCACTTT.

This chain joins TRBV30 and TRBJ2-7; weak D call: TRBD1 (6 bases). CDR3 length: 15 residues. Germline V lookup: CDR1 GTSNPN, CDR2 SVGIG (reference sequence). Trimming stripped 7 bases from V and 0 bases from J, with 19 bases between. CDR3 amino acids: CAYQGEGGSSYEQYF. CDR3 nucleotide sequence: TGTGCCTACCAAGGGGAAGGGGGAAGCTCCTACGAGCAGTACTTC.

This clone has more than one count but fewer than ten. The V and J genes are TRBV5-4 and TRBJ1-1; TRBD1 agrees at 9 bases. V shed 2 bases, J shed 3 bases, and the junction held 8 bases outside the gene matches. Germline V gives CDR1 SGHNT, CDR2 YYREEE (reference sequence). The CDR3 totals 16 residues. The CDR3 region is CASSFPTGGRHTEAFF. The DNA of the CDR3 is TGTGCCAGCAGCTTTCCGACAGGGGGACGGCACACTGAAGCTTTCTTT.

The CDR3 here is CATSRDGTGDGEKLFF. In nucleotides, the CDR3 is TGTGCCACCAGCAGAGATGGGACAGGTGATGGGGAAAAACTGTTTTTT. This chain connects TRBV15 to TRBJ1-4; TRBD1 aligns across 8 bases. The CDR3 length is 16 residues. The J segment lost 8 bases and the V segment lost 0 bases, leaving 8 bases of the junction unmatched. From germline, CDR1 is LNHNV and CDR2 YYDKDF (reference sequence).

This clone was detected ten times or more. The CDR3 loop reads CASSLSYRGLHF. The CDR3 region has the DNA TGTGCCAGCAGTCTATCATACAGGGGCTTGCATTTT. V and J are TRBV2 and TRBJ1-5; 7 bases are a match to TRBD1. The CDR3 contains 12 residues. Trimming removed 5 bases from V and 15 bases from J; junction bases left unmatched: 10. The germline V gene has CDR1 SNHLY and CDR2 FYNNEI. Drawing the rest from reference TRBV2 and TRBJ1-5, the complete variable domain is EPEVTQTPSHQVTQMGQEVILRCVPISNHLYFYWYRQILGQKVEFLVSFYNNEISEKSEIFDDQFSVERPDGSNFTLKIRSTKLEDSAMYFCASSLSYRGLHFGDGTRLSIL.

The rearrangement links TRBV6-5 to TRBJ2-1, with TRBD2 matching 8 bases. The CDR3 length is 14 residues. Germline assignment: CDR1 MNHEY and CDR2 SVGAGI. Trimming cost V 5 bases and J 10 bases; bases outside gene matches: 10. The CDR3: CASSPRVAGREQFF. The CDR3 DNA sequence: TGTGCCAGCAGTCCCAGGGTAGCGGGACGGGAGCAGTTCTTC.

The CDR3 region has the DNA TGTGCCAGCAGCGTAGGGACAGGGGGCGATTCACCCCTCCACTTT. Protein: CASSVGTGGDSPLHF. The V call is TRBV9, the J call TRBJ1-6; the match to TRBD1 covers 11 bases. CDR3 size: 15 residues. Germline assignment: CDR1 SGDLS and CDR2 YYNGEE. Trimming took 0 bases from V and 8 from J; bases not matched to a gene: 1.

The CDR3 protein is CASSLSQEVKAFF. CDR3 sequence (DNA): TGTGCCAGCAGTTTAAGTCAGGAAGTAAAGGCTTTCTTT. The V and J genes are TRBV12-3 or TRBV12-4 and TRBJ1-1; unclear D gene. V was trimmed by 2 bases and J by 11 bases, leaving 15 bases between them. There are 13 residues in the CDR3.

This chain joins TRBV7-2 and TRBJ2-3; TRBD1 matches at 8 bases. The CDR3 loop spans 13 amino acids. Germline assignment: CDR1 SGHTA and CDR2 FQGNSA. The V gene end was trimmed by 5 bases and the J gene end by 10 bases; junction bases not matched to a gene: 8. In nucleotides, the CDR3 is TGTGCCAGCAGCCCTAGGACAGGGAATGCGCAGTATTTT. It yields the protein CASSPRTGNAQYF.

The CDR3 sequence is CASSDQGPGANVLTF. CDR3 coding DNA: TGTGCCAGCAGTGATCAGGGGCCCGGGGCCAACGTCCTGACTTTC. The rearrangement links TRBV6-1 to TRBJ2-6; D might be TRBD1 (6 bases). The germline V gene has CDR1 MNHNS and CDR2 SASEGT. There are 15 residues in the CDR3. Deletions cut 3 bases from V and 4 bases from J, with 10 bases between.

The CDR3 reads CASSLSGTERGTEAFF. CDR3 nucleotide sequence: TGCGCCAGCAGCTTGTCCGGGACCGAAAGGGGGACTGAAGCTTTCTTT. The chain combines TRBV5-1 with TRBJ1-1, with a weak D call TRBD1 (6 bases). Germline CDR1 is SGHRS and CDR2 is YFSETQ. Trimming took 1 base from V and 5 from J, leaving 18 bases between them. This CDR3 is built from 16 residues. Combining the CDR3 with reference TRBV5-1 and TRBJ1-1 gives the whole variable domain KAGVTQTPRYLIKTRGQQVTLSCSPISGHRSVSWYQQTPGQGLQFLFEYFSETQRNKGNFPGRFSGRQFSNSRSEMNVSTLELGDSALYLCASSLSGTERGTEAFFGQGTRLTVV.

The chain links TRBV14 to TRBJ2-5; a weak D match, TRBD2 (5 bases). The V end lost 4 bases, the J end lost 6 bases, and 9 bases lay between the germline ends. CDR1 and CDR2 (germline): SGHDN, FVKESK. The CDR3 is 12 residues long. DNA of the CDR3: TGTGCCAGCAGCCCCCGAGGGCAGACCCAGTACTTC. This codes for CASSPRGQTQYF.

The chain employs TRBV12-5 and TRBJ1-1; possibly TRBD1 for D (5 bases). Between the trimmed V and J ends, which lost 7 bases and 11 bases, there was a span of 20 bases. Germline loops: CDR1 LGHNT, CDR2 FRNRAP. This CDR3 has 13 amino acids. CDR3 loop: CASAPHNGGEAFF. Written as DNA, the CDR3 is TGTGCTAGTGCTCCTCATAACGGGGGGGAGGCTTTCTTT.

This clone appeared a single time. The chain is built from TRBV18 and TRBJ2-7; 7 bases are a match to TRBD1. Germline CDR1 and CDR2: KGHSH and LQKENI. The V gene end was trimmed by 6 bases and the J gene end by 5 bases; junction bases not matched to a gene: 10. There are 14 residues in the CDR3. The DNA for the CDR3 is TGTGCCAGCTCCCAGGGGGTAGCGAGAAACGAGCAGTACTTC. Translation gives CASSQGVARNEQYF.

This clone has only one observation. The J gene is TRBJ2-2, the V gene TRBV5-6, with D possibly matching TRBD1 (6 bases). The CDR3 has 16 amino acids. In germline, CDR1 is SGHDT, CDR2 YYEEEE. Trimming pared 3 bases from V and 4 bases from J, leaving 16 bases between. The CDR3 reads CASSSRGRAGTGELFF. CDR3 bases: TGTGCCAGCAGCTCCAGGGGCCGGGCGGGCACCGGGGAGCTGTTTTTT. Using reference TRBV5-6 and TRBJ2-2 for the parts outside the CDR3, the full variable domain is DAGVTQSPTHLIKTRGQQVTLRCSPKSGHDTVSWYQQALGQGPQFIFQYYEEEERQRGNFPDRFSGHQFPNYSSELNVNALLLGDSALYLCASSSRGRAGTGELFFGEGSRLTVL.

V and J are TRBV6-6 and TRBJ1-2; D call uncertain. Germline CDR1 reads MNHNY; CDR2 reads SVGAGI (reference sequence). Between the trimmed V and J ends, which lost 8 bases and 2 bases, there was a span of 6 bases. The CDR3 is made up of 11 amino acids. CDR3 bases: TGTGCCAGCGGGCAGAACTATGGCTACACCTTC. This sequence encodes CASGQNYGYTF.

This chain links TRBV29-1 with TRBJ2-1, with D tentatively TRBD1 (5 bases). Germline loops: CDR1 SQVTM, CDR2 ANQGSEA. The CDR3 loop spans 14 amino acids. V dropped 7 bases and J dropped 5 bases, with 18 bases sitting between them. CDR3 DNA sequence: TGCAGCGCCCTTCAGGGAAAGAGAAACAATGAGCAGTTCTTC. It codes for CSALQGKRNNEQFF.

The V call is TRBV6-5, the J call TRBJ1-6; weak D call: TRBD1 (5 bases). In germline, CDR1 is MNHEY, CDR2 SVGAGI. The CDR3 covers 15 residues. Between the trimmed V and J ends, which lost 6 bases and 6 bases, there was a span of 15 bases. DNA of the CDR3: TGTGCCAGCAGCCCGGGAGGGGCAAGTAATTCACCCCTCCACTTT. Protein product: CASSPGGASNSPLHF.